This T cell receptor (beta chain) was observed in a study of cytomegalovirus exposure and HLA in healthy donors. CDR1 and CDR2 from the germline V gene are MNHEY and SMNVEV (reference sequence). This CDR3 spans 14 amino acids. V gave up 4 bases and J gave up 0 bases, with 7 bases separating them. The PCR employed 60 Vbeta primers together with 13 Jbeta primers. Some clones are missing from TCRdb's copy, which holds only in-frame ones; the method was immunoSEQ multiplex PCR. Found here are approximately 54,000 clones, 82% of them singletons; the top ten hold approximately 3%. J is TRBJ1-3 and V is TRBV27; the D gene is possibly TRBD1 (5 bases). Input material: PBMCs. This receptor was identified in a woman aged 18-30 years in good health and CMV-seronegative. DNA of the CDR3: TGTGCCAGCAGTTCCAGGGACTCTGGAAACACCATATATTTT. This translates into CASSSRDSGNTIYF.